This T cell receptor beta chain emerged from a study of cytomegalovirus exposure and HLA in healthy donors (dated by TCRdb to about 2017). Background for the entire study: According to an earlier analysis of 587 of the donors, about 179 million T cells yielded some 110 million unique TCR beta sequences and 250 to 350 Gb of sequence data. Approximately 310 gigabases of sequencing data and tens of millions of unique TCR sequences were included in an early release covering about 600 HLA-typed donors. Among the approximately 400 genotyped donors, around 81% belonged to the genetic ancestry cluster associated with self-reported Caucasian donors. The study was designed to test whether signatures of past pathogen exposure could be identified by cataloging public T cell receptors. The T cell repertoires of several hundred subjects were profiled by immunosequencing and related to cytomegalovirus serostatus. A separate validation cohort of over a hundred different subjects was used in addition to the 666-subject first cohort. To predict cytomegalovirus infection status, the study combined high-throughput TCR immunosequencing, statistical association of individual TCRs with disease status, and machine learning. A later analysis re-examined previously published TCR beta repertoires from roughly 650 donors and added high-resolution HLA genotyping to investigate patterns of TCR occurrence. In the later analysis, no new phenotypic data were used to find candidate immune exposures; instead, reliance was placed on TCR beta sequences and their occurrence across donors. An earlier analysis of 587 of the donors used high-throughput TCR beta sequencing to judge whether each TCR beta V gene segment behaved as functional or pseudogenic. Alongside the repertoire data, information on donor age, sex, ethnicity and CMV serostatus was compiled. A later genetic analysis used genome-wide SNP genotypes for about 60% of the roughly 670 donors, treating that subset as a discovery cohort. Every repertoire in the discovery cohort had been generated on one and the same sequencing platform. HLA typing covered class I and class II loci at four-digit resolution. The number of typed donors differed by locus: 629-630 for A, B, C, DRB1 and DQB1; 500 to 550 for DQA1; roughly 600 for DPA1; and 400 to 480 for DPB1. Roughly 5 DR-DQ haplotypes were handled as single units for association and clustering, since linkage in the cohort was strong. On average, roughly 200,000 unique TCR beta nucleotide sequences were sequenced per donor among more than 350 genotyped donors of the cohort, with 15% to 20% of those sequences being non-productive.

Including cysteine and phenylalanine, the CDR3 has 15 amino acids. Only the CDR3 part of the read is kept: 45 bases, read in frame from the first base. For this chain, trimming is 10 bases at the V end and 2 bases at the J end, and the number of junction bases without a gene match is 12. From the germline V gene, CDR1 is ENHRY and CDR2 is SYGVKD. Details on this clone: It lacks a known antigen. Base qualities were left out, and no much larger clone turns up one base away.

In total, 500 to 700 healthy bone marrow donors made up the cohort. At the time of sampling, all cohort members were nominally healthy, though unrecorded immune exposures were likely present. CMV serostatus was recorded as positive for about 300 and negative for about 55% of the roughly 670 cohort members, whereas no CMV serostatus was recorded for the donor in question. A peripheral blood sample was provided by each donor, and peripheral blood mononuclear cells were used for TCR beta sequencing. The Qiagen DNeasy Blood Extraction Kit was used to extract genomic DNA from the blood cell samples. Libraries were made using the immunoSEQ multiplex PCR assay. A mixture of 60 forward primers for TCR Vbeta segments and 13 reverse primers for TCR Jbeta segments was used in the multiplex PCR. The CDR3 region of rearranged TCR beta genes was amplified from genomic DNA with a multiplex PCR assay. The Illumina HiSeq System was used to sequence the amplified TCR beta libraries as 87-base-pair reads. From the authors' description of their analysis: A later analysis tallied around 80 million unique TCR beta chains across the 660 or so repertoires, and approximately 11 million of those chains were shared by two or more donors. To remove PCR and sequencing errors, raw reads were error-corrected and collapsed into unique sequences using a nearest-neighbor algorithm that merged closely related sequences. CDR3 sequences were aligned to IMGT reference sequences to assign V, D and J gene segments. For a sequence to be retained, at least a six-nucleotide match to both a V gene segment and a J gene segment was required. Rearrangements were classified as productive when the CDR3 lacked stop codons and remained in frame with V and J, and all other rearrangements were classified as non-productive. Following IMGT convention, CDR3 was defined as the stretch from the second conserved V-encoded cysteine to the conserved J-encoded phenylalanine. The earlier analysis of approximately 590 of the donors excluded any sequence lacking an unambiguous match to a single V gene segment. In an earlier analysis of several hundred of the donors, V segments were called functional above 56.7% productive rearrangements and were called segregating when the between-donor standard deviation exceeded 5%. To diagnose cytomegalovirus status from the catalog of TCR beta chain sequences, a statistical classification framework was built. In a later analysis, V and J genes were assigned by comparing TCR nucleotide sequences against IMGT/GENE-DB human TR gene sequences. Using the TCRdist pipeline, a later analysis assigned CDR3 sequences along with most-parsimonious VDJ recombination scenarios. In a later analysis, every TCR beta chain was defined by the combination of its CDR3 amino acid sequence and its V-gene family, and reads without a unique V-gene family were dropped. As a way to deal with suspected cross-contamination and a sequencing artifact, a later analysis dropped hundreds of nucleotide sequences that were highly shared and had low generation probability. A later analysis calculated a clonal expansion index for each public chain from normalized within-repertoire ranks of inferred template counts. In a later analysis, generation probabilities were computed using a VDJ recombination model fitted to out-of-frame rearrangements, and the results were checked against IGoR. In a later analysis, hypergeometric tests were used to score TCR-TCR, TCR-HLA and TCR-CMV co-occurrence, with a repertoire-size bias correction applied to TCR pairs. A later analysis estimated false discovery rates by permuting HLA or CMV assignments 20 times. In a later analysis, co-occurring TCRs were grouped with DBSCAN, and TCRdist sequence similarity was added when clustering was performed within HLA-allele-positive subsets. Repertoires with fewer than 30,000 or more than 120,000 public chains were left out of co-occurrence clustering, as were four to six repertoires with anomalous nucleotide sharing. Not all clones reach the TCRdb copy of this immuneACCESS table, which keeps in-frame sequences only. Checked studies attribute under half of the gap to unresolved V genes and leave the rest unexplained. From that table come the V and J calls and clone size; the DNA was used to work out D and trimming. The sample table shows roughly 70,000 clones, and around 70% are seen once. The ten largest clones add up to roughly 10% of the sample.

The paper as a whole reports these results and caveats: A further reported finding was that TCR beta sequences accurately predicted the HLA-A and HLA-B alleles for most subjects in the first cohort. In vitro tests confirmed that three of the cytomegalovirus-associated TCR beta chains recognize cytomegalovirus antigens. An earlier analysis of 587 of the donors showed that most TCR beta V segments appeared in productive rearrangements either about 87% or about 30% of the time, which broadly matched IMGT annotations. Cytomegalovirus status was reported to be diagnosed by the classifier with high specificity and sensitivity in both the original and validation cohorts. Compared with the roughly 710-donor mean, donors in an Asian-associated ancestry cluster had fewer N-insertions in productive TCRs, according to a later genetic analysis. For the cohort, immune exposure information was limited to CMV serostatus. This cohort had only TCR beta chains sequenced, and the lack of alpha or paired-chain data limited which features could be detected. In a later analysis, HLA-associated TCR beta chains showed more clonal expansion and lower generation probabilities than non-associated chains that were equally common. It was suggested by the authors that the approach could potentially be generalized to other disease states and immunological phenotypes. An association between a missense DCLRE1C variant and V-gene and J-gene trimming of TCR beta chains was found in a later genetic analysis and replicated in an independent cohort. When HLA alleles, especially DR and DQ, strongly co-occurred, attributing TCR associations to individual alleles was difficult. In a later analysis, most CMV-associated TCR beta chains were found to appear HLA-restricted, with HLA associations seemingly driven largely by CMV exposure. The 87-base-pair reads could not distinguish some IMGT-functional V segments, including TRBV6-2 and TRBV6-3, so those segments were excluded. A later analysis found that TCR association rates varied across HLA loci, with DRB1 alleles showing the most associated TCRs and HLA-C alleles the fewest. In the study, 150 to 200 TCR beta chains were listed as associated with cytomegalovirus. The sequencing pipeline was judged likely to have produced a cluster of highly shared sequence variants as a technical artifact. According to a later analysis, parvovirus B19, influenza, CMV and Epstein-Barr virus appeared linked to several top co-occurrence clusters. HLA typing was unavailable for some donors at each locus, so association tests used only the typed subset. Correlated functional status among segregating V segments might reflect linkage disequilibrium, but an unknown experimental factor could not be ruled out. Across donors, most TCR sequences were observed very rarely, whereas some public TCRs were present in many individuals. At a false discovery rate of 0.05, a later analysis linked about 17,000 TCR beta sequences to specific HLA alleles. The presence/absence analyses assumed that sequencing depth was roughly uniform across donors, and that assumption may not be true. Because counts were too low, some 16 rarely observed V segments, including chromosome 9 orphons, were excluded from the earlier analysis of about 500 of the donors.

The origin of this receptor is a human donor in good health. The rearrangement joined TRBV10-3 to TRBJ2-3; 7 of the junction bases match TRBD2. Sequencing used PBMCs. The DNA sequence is TGTGCCACCGCGAGGAGCGGGGAACCCACAGATACGCAGTATTTT. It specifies CATARSGEPTDTQYF.